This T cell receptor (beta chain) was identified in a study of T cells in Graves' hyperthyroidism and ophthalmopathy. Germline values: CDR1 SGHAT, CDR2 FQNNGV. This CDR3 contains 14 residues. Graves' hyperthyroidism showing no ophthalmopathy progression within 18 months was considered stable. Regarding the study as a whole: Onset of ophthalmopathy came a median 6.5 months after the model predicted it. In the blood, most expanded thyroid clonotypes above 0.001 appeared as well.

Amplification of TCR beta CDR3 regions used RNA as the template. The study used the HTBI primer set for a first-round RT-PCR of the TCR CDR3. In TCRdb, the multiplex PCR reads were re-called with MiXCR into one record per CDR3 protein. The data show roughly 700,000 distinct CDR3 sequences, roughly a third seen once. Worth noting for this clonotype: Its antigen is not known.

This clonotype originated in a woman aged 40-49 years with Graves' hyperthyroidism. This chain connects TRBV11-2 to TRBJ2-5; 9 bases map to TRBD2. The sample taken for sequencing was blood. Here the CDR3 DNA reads TGTGCTGATAAGGCGGGGGGGCATGAAGAGACCCAGTACTTC. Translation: CADKAGGHEETQYF.